A selection of T cell receptor beta chains follows, all from one sample in a study of T cell responses to AZD1222 COVID-19 vaccine. Data came from immunoSEQ multiplex PCR; TCRdb stores just in-frame clones and leaves some out. The sample holds about 180,000 clones, 90% seen once. Sample: peripheral blood, taken on day 0 of AZD1222 vaccination. The receptors stem from an adult in good health. Both conserved end residues are trimmed from each CDR3.

V gene: TRBV5-8
J gene: TRBJ1-5
CDR3 protein: ASDVGLQPNSNQPQH

V gene: TRBV19
J gene: TRBJ2-5
CDR3 protein: ASSRSRLGWETQY

V gene: TRBV19
J gene: TRBJ1-4
CDR3 protein: ASSTYEKLF

V gene: TRBV11-2
J gene: TRBJ1-4
CDR3 protein: ASSTPGQGAFEKLF

V gene: TRBV15
J gene: TRBJ2-3
CDR3 protein: ATSRWMLTQY

V gene: TRBV6-5
J gene: TRBJ2-5
CDR3 protein: ASSSGLQETQY

V gene: TRBV4-3
J gene: TRBJ2-7
CDR3 protein: ASSQDMDGGAIQYEQY

V gene: TRBV27
J gene: TRBJ1-3
CDR3 protein: ASSYSAGNTIY

V gene: TRBV6-2/TRBV6-3
J gene: TRBJ1-4
CDR3 protein: ASSYGGVGEKLF

V gene: TRBV3-1/TRBV3-2
J gene: TRBJ1-2
CDR3 protein: ASSQGQVINYGYT

V gene: TRBV13
J gene: TRBJ2-2
CDR3 protein: ASSEEEGGELF

V gene: TRBV28
J gene: TRBJ1-2
CDR3 protein: ASSLEQGLSGYT

V gene: TRBV7-2
J gene: TRBJ1-2
CDR3 protein: ASSLQENYGYT

V gene: TRBV5-1
J gene: TRBJ1-6
CDR3 protein: ASSSGPSSYNSPLH

V gene: TRBV28
J gene: TRBJ1-5
CDR3 protein: ASSLRGARNQPQH

V gene: TRBV24-1
J gene: TRBJ1-2
CDR3 protein: ATSDQKTGFYGYT

V gene: TRBV5-1
J gene: TRBJ1-5
CDR3 protein: ASSLDPQSNQPQH

V gene: TRBV11-3
J gene: TRBJ2-7
CDR3 protein: ASSLFGEQY

V gene: TRBV28
J gene: TRBJ1-6
CDR3 protein: ASSLGWRDSPLH

V gene: TRBV16
J gene: TRBJ1-6
CDR3 protein: ASSQALRGGNSPLH

V gene: TRBV5-1
J gene: TRBJ2-2
CDR3 protein: ASSPENTGELF

V gene: TRBV6-5
J gene: TRBJ1-3
CDR3 protein: ASSSDRFSGNTIY

V gene: TRBV7-9
J gene: TRBJ2-3
CDR3 protein: ASRQVGYSTDTQY

V gene: TRBV3-1/TRBV3-2
J gene: TRBJ2-5
CDR3 protein: ASSRGRLEKTQY

V gene: TRBV28
J gene: TRBJ2-7
CDR3 protein: ASSQLGQGLPYEQY

V gene: TRBV6-5
J gene: TRBJ2-3
CDR3 protein: ASSSPQGGGTDTQY

V gene: TRBV28
J gene: TRBJ2-5
CDR3 protein: ASSFVGGLETQY

V gene: TRBV6-4
J gene: TRBJ2-6
CDR3 protein: ASSEGGAGANVLT

V gene: TRBV27
J gene: TRBJ1-5
CDR3 protein: ASSLSNRVEPQH

V gene: TRBV7-8
J gene: TRBJ1-2
CDR3 protein: ASSSDRGGYGYT

V gene: TRBV27
J gene: TRBJ2-6
CDR3 protein: ASSLNRANVLT

V gene: TRBV28
J gene: TRBJ1-6
CDR3 protein: ASTYQSSPWSLH

V gene: TRBV15
J gene: TRBJ1-1
CDR3 protein: ATSRPHGGRDTEAF

V gene: TRBV6-5
J gene: TRBJ1-1
CDR3 protein: ASRGVTEAF

V gene: TRBV5-1
J gene: TRBJ1-2
CDR3 protein: ASSLVTGVSDGYT

V gene: TRBV30
J gene: TRBJ1-2
CDR3 protein: AWSRAGHGYT

V gene: TRBV27
J gene: TRBJ1-2
CDR3 protein: ASSSGPNYGYT

V gene: TRBV6-5
J gene: TRBJ1-2
CDR3 protein: ASSYGGEGGYGYT